Listed below are T cell receptor beta chains from one sample, sequenced in a study of regulatory dendritic cells for organ transplantation. Here immunoSEQ multiplex PCR was the method, and the copy in TCRdb shows in-frame clones only, minus some. The table shows 5,500 to 6,000 clones, with 55% to 65% occurring only once. The sample consisted of memory CD8+ T cells from blood. These receptors were taken from a human donor in good health. The CDR3 runs from the conserved cysteine through the conserved F or W. The D gene is left open where the match is weak. The size field is filled for only some rows; it gives once, few, many or a size class.

>TRBV9|.|.|TRBJ1-5
CASSSGGGGQPQHF
TGTGCCAGCAGCTCGGGGGGGGGTGGCCAGCCCCAGCATTTT
>TRBV19|.|.|TRBJ1-2
CASTQGISGYTF
TGTGCCAGTACTCAGGGAATCTCCGGCTACACCTTC
>TRBV5-6|once|TRBD1|TRBJ2-7
CASSIGQGVIGEQYF
TGTGCCAGCAGCATCGGACAGGGGGTAATTGGCGAGCAGTACTTC
>TRBV11-2|.|.|TRBJ1-1
CASSSGGGNTEAFF
TGTGCCAGCAGCTCTGGGGGGGGGAACACTGAAGCTTTCTTT
>TRBV7-8|.|TRBD1|TRBJ2-1
CASSSDRGTEQFF
TGTGCCAGCAGCTCTGACAGGGGGACTGAGCAGTTCTTC
>TRBV4-3|.|TRBD2|TRBJ2-2
CASSQGLAGNTGELFF
TGCGCCAGCAGCCAAGGTCTAGCGGGGAACACCGGGGAGCTGTTTTTT
>TRBV11-2|.|TRBD2|TRBJ2-1
CASSIGGTSGGYEQFF
TGTGCCAGCAGCATAGGTGGGACTAGCGGGGGTTATGAGCAGTTCTTC
>TRBV4-2|.|TRBD1|TRBJ2-2
CASSQAQGETGELFF
TGTGCCAGCAGCCAAGCACAGGGGGAGACCGGGGAGCTGTTTTTT
>TRBV7-8|.|.|TRBJ1-5
CASSLGSGSNQPQHF
TGTGCCAGCAGCTTAGGGTCAGGTAGCAATCAGCCCCAGCATTTT
>TRBV27|.|.|TRBJ1-3
CASATGGRDTIYF
TGTGCCAGCGCGACGGGGGGGCGGGACACCATATATTTT
>TRBV9|.|.|TRBJ1-2
CASSAKRDQGNYGYTF
TGTGCCAGCAGCGCCAAGCGCGATCAGGGGAACTATGGCTACACCTTC
>TRBV7-8|.|TRBD1|TRBJ2-7
CASTSGTGGEQYF
TGTGCCAGCACCTCCGGGACAGGGGGCGAGCAGTACTTC
>TRBV7-9|few|TRBD1|TRBJ2-7
CASSSRDRNYEQYF
TGTGCCAGCAGCTCCCGGGACAGAAACTACGAGCAGTACTTC
>TRBV11-3|.|TRBD2|TRBJ2-3
CASSPGTSGGADTQYF
TGTGCCAGCAGCCCCGGGACTAGCGGGGGGGCAGATACGCAGTATTTT
>TRBV11-2|.|TRBD1|TRBJ2-7
CASSLGTGGSYEQYF
TGTGCCAGCAGCTTAGGGACAGGGGGATCCTACGAGCAGTACTTC
>TRBV6-5|.|.|TRBJ2-7
CASSSTGATYEQYF
TGTGCCAGCAGCTCGACGGGAGCAACCTACGAGCAGTACTTC
>TRBV11-2|.|.|TRBJ1-5
CASSLGGRDQPQHF
TGTGCCAGCAGCTTAGGAGGGAGGGATCAGCCCCAGCATTTT
>TRBV7-2|.|TRBD2|TRBJ2-7
CASSERGYSYEQYF
TGTGCCAGCAGCGAGCGGGGATACTCCTACGAGCAGTACTTC
>TRBV6-5|.|TRBD1|TRBJ2-2
CASRETGPTGELFF
TGTGCCAGCAGGGAGACAGGGCCCACCGGGGAGCTGTTTTTT
>TRBV5-5|few|.|TRBJ2-2
CASSSGLVVGVYGTGELFF
TGTGCCAGCAGCTCGGGACTTGTAGTTGGGGTTTATGGCACCGGGGAGCTGTTTTTT
>TRBV5-8|.|TRBD1|TRBJ2-2
CASSSGHGTARGGELFF
TGTGCCAGCAGCTCCGGCCACGGGACAGCCCGAGGCGGGGAGCTGTTTTTT
>TRBV27|.|TRBD2|TRBJ2-3
CASSGGGPDTQYF
TGTGCCAGCTCCGGGGGGGGCCCAGATACGCAGTATTTT
>TRBV11-2|few|TRBD1|TRBJ1-2
CASSPGQGAIGYTF
TGTGCCAGCAGCCCGGGACAGGGGGCGATCGGCTACACCTTC
>TRBV7-8|.|TRBD1|TRBJ2-1
CASSLLRQGNLNEQFF
TGTGCCAGCAGCTTGCTCAGACAGGGTAATTTAAATGAGCAGTTCTTC
>TRBV13|few|TRBD2|TRBJ2-4
CASSLGAGGSKNIQYF
TGTGCCAGCAGCTTAGGTGCGGGGGGCTCCAAAAACATTCAGTACTTC
>TRBV19|.|TRBD1|TRBJ1-1
CASSPKPDRDTEAFF
TGTGCCAGTAGTCCCAAGCCCGACAGGGACACTGAAGCTTTCTTT
>TRBV19|.|TRBD1|TRBJ2-1
CASSEQPGQGGNEQFF
TGTGCCAGTAGTGAACAGCCGGGACAGGGAGGGAATGAGCAGTTCTTC
>TRBV7-8|few|.|TRBJ1-2
CASSLGIGGHYGYTF
TGTGCCAGCAGCTTAGGAATCGGAGGGCACTATGGCTACACCTTC
>TRBV18|.|.|TRBJ1-3
CASSPSFSDSPWENTIYF
TGTGCCAGCTCACCCTCGTTTTCGGACAGCCCTTGGGAAAACACCATATATTTT